The rows below give T cell receptor beta chains drawn from one sample of a study of blood T cell repertoires in COVID-19. Data came from immunoSEQ multiplex PCR; TCRdb stores just in-frame clones and leaves some out. The repertoire consists of roughly 350,000 clones, with around 87% occurring once and the leading ten covering nearly 6.5%. Sequencing input: peripheral blood. These receptors originate from a woman in her forties or fifties with COVID-19, enrolled during active disease. Each CDR3 is given with its conserved first and last residue. D genes are given only for firm matches. The size of a clone is reported for some rows only, either as once, few or many, or as a class for expanded clones.

size	J	length	D	V	DNA	CDR3
-	TRBJ1-1	15	TRBD1	TRBV7-3	TGTGCCAGCAGCCCAAACCGGGACAGAAATTCTGAAGCTTTCTTT	CASSPNRDRNSEAFF
-	TRBJ2-1	16	TRBD2	TRBV3-1/TRBV3-2	TGTGCCAGCAGCCAGGTGACTAGCGGCGGTTACAATGAGCAGTTCTTC	CASSQVTSGGYNEQFF
-	TRBJ2-7	14	TRBD2	TRBV3-1/TRBV3-2	TGTGCCAGCAGCCAACAATGGGGGGGAACCGAGCAGTACTTC	CASSQQWGGTEQYF
-	TRBJ1-5	13	-	TRBV19	TGTGCCAGTACCCGGGGTCGGCGTCAGCCCCAGCATTTT	CASTRGRRQPQHF
-	TRBJ1-1	13	TRBD1	TRBV12-3/TRBV12-4	TGTGCCAGCAGTAAGACAGGGCTAAGCGTAGCTTTCTTT	CASSKTGLSVAFF
once	TRBJ1-3	15	-	TRBV27	TGTGCCAGCAGTATGACAGGTTCAACGGGAAACACCATATATTTT	CASSMTGSTGNTIYF
-	TRBJ2-3	17	TRBD2	TRBV5-1	TGCGCCAGCAGCTTGATGGCGGGAGCAGTGGGGGCAGATACGCAGTATTTT	CASSLMAGAVGADTQYF
-	TRBJ2-2	16	TRBD2	TRBV2	TGTGCCAGCAGGCGCCGGGGGGTATGGGGTCCCGGGGAGCTGTTTTTT	CASRRRGVWGPGELFF
once	TRBJ1-1	14	-	TRBV6-5	TGTGCCAGCAGTTGGGGACATCTGAACACTGAAGCTTTCTTT	CASSWGHLNTEAFF
-	TRBJ1-2	15	-	TRBV6-5	TGTGCCAGCAGTTACTCGAAGAGGGGGAAGGATGGCTACACCTTC	CASSYSKRGKDGYTF
-	TRBJ1-6	14	-	TRBV9	TGTGCCAGCAGCGTCTTGGGAGAGAGATCACCCCTCCACTTT	CASSVLGERSPLHF
-	TRBJ2-3	15	TRBD2	TRBV11-2	TGTGCCAGCAGCCGGTGGCGGGAGGGAGGGGATACGCAGTATTTT	CASSRWREGGDTQYF
few	TRBJ2-1	16	-	TRBV6-4	TGTGCCAGCAGTGAGTTTGCCACTCGACTATACAATGAGCAGTTCTTC	CASSEFATRLYNEQFF